This TCR beta chain was retrieved from a study of T cells in Graves' hyperthyroidism and ophthalmopathy. This clonotype was observed many times. The antigen remains unidentified. The ends were cut back, 9 bases at V and 1 base at J, with 14 bases in the middle. CDR1 and CDR2 from the germline V gene are MDHEN and SYDVKM. The CDR3 has 14 amino acids. Patients were excluded for uncontrolled infection, other autoimmune disease, pregnancy or lactation. Study-wide findings and caveats: In the blood, most expanded thyroid clonotypes above 0.001 appeared as well. In simple terms, a model built on 13 V-J features told ophthalmopathy apart from stable hyperthyroidism.

RNA transcripts gave rise to amplified TCR beta CDR3 regions. The primer set for the first-round RT-PCR of the TCR CDR3 was HTBI. TCRdb independently ran MiXCR on the multiplex PCR reads; one entry per CDR3 protein. The sample lists approximately 430,000 distinct CDR3 sequences, roughly 14% seen once, with over 7.5% in the top ten. This TCR derives from a woman under 30 with Graves' hyperthyroidism. This chain connects TRBV28 to TRBJ2-3; D may correspond to TRBD1 or TRBD2 (5 bases each). Sample: blood. CDR3 nucleotide sequence: TGTGCCAGTTTTATAATGGGGGGCACAGATACGCAGTATTTT. Translating gives CASFIMGGTDTQYF. Full variable domain (rest looked up from reference TRBV28 and TRBJ2-3): DVKVTQSSRYLVKRTGEKVFLECVQDMDHENMFWYRQDPGLGLRLIYFSYDVKMKEKGDIPEGYSVSREKKERFSLILESASTNQTSMYLCASFIMGGTDTQYFGPGTRLTVL.